These 13 T cell receptor beta chains originate from one sample sequenced in a study of T cell responses to AZD1222 COVID-19 vaccine. The table came from immunoSEQ multiplex PCR; TCRdb's copy has only in-frame clones and leaves some out. There are under 50,000 clones in the sample; about 80% occur only once, and roughly 22% lies in the top ten. The sample in question was peripheral blood, obtained 28 days after the second dose of the MenACWY control vaccine. These receptors all stem from an adult who received the MenACWY meningococcal vaccine as a control.

The gene calls are TRBV6-5 and TRBJ2-2; D tentatively fits TRBD1 or TRBD2 (5 bases each). CDR1 and CDR2 (germline): MNHEY, SVGAGI. The CDR3 covers 13 residues. Trimming shortened V by 10 bases and J by 6 bases, and 15 bases separated the two germline ends. CDR3 sequence: CATSGLFAGELFF. CDR3 DNA sequence: TGTGCCACCTCGGGGCTATTTGCCGGGGAGCTGTTTTTT.

This clone was observed a single time. The V and J genes are TRBV27 and TRBJ2-3; D remains ambiguous. CDR1 is MNHEY, CDR2 SMNVEV, per germline (reference sequence). This CDR3 is 16 amino acids long. Trimming cost V 5 bases and J 0 bases, with 15 bases left between them. The CDR3: CASSPRRSKSTDTQYF. CDR3 DNA: TGTGCCAGCAGTCCCCGTCGCAGTAAAAGCACAGATACGCAGTATTTT.

The chain joins TRBV20-1 to TRBJ1-1; D is unresolved. V was shortened by 3 bases and J by 4 bases, with 12 bases between the two germline ends. Germline V gene lookup returns CDR1 DFQATT and CDR2 SNEGSKA (reference sequence). CDR3 length: 13 amino acids. As DNA, the CDR3 is TGCAGTGCTAGTTCCCAGGAGATCACTGAAGCTTTCTTT. Residues: CSASSQEITEAFF.

The sample holds a few counts of this clone. The chain combines TRBV2 with TRBJ1-6; TRBD1 matches 9 bases. Trimming at V came to 6 bases and at J to 6 bases, leaving 12 bases not matched to a gene. CDR3 length: 17 amino acids. In germline, CDR1 is SNHLY, CDR2 FYNNEI. The CDR3 nucleotides read TGTGCCAGCAGCGCCAGGAAACAGGGGGCGGGTAATTCACCCCTCCACTTT. It is translated as CASSARKQGAGNSPLHF. Drawing the rest from reference TRBV2 and TRBJ1-6, the complete variable domain is EPEVTQTPSHQVTQMGQEVILRCVPISNHLYFYWYRQILGQKVEFLVSFYNNEISEKSEIFDDQFSVERPDGSNFTLKIRSTKLEDSAMYFCASSARKQGAGNSPLHFGNGTRLTVT.

This rearrangement joins TRBV6-5 to TRBJ1-5, with TRBD1 as a possible D gene (5 bases). Germline CDR1 is MNHEY and CDR2 is SVGAGI. This CDR3 contains 12 residues. V lost 7 bases, J lost 7 bases, and 11 bases lay in between. For the CDR3, the DNA is TGTGCCAGCACGTTGGGGCCCCAGCCCCAGCATTTT. Its protein product is CASTLGPQPQHF.

The sample holds one count of this clone. This chain connects TRBV19 to TRBJ1-5; D uncertain. CDR3 length: 13 residues. The V gene's germline CDR1 is LNHDA and CDR2 SQIVND (reference sequence). Trimming took off 5 bases at V and 9 bases at J, with 14 bases between the two ends. CDR3 sequence reads: CASSVTFVSPQHF. CDR3 sequence (DNA): TGTGCCAGTAGTGTCACCTTTGTATCGCCCCAGCATTTT.

The chain links TRBV10-2 to TRBJ2-1, with 11 bases aligning to TRBD2. Trimming cost V 11 bases and J 6 bases; bases outside gene matches: 3. The CDR3 is made up of 12 amino acids. CDR1 and CDR2 (germline): WSHSY, SAAADI. The CDR3 DNA is TGCGCCGGGGGGACTAGCGGCAATGAGCAGTTCTTC. This codes for CAGGTSGNEQFF.

This clone turned up a few times. The genes are TRBV30 and TRBJ2-3, with D hard to call. The germline V gene has CDR1 GTSNPN and CDR2 SVGIG (reference sequence). V shed 0 bases and J shed 9 bases, with 7 bases lying between them. CDR3 length: 11 amino acids. DNA of the CDR3: TGTGCCTGGAGTGTACCCTCCACGCAGTATTTT. Its protein product is CAWSVPSTQYF. Together with reference TRBV30 and TRBJ2-3, the CDR3 gives the full variable domain: SQTIHQWPATLVQPVGSPLSLECTVEGTSNPNLYWYRQAAGRGLQLLFYSVGIGQISSEVPQNLSASRPQDRQFILSSKKLLLSDSGFYLCAWSVPSTQYFGPGTRLTVL.

The chain joins TRBV6-2 or TRBV6-3 to TRBJ2-2, with 12 bases matching TRBD2. Germline lookup yields CDR1 MNHEY and CDR2 SVGEGT. CDR3 length equals 15 residues. The trim removed 2 bases at V and 6 bases at J, leaving 1 base unmatched. The CDR3 loop reads CASSYLAGGPGELFF. The CDR3 DNA reads TGTGCCAGCAGTTACCTAGCGGGAGGGCCCGGGGAGCTGTTTTTT.

The chain links TRBV5-6 to TRBJ2-1; 13 nucleotides match TRBD2. This CDR3 comprises 15 residues. The J segment lost 7 bases and the V segment lost 3 bases, leaving 4 bases of the junction unmatched. Germline V lookup: CDR1 SGHDT, CDR2 YYEEEE. The CDR3 here is CASSYRTSGGNEQFF. The CDR3 DNA sequence: TGTGCCAGCAGCTACAGGACTAGCGGGGGAAATGAGCAGTTCTTC.

The chain joins TRBV5-1 to TRBJ2-7; D may be TRBD1 or TRBD2 (5 bases each). Looked up from germline, CDR1 is SGHRS and CDR2 is YFSETQ. Deletions cut 0 bases from V and 0 bases from J, with 13 bases between. The CDR3 has 16 residues. In nucleotides, the CDR3 is TGCGCCAGCAGCTTGGGGTTTGGGACGTCCTCCTACGAGCAGTACTTC. This encodes CASSLGFGTSSYEQYF.

The rearrangement joins TRBV27 to TRBJ2-7; D gene ambiguous. Germline CDR1 MNHEY, CDR2 SMNVEV (reference sequence). The CDR3 consists of 14 residues. V lost 2 bases to trimming and J lost 6 bases, with 14 bases between them. CDR3 residues: CASSLQAEAAEQYV. For the CDR3, the DNA is TGTGCCAGCAGTTTACAGGCAGAGGCGGCCGAGCAGTACGTC.

A single count supports this clone. The chain couples TRBV5-1 to TRBJ2-5, with D perhaps matching TRBD2 (6 bases). CDR3 length: 15 amino acids. The V and J ends lost 4 bases and 6 bases respectively, with 19 bases between them. The germline CDR1 and CDR2 sequences are SGHRS and YFSETQ. CDR3 in DNA: TGCGCCAGCAGCCCAGGGTCCCTGGAGGGGCAGACCCAGTACTTC. It specifies CASSPGSLEGQTQYF.